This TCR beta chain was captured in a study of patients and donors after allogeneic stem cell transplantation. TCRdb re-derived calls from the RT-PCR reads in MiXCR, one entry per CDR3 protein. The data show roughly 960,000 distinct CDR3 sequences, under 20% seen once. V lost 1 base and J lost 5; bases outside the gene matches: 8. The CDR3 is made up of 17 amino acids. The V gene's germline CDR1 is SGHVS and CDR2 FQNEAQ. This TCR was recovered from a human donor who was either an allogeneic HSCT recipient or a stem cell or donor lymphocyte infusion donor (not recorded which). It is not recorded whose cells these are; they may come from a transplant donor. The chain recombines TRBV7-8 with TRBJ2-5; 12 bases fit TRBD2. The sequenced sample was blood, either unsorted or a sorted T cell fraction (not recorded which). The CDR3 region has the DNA TGTGCCAGCAGCTTAGGTCCAAGACTAGCGGGAGCGGAGACCCAGTACTTC. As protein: CASSLGPRLAGAETQYF.